This T cell receptor beta chain was documented in a study of shared clonotypes between healthy human individuals. The germline V gene has CDR1 SEHNR and CDR2 FQNEAQ (reference sequence). V dropped 4 bases and J dropped 9; count of bases not matched to a gene: 8. This CDR3 comprises 13 residues. Terminally differentiated effector memory CD45RA+ cells were excluded from the naive CD8 cells, which were CD45RO-negative and positively selected for CCR7. Healthy HIV-negative adults with no recent acute infections or vaccinations were recruited as donors. The repertoire was sequenced with immunoSEQ multiplex PCR; TCRdb's copy has only in-frame clones and lacks some. The profile shows about 2 million clones, about 95% of them singletons.

Material for sequencing was naive CD8+ T cells sorted from blood. V is TRBV7-9 and J is TRBJ2-7, with 8 bases matching TRBD2. This TCR came from a man aged 18 to 29 in good health. As DNA, the CDR3 is TGTGCCAGCAGCTCCGGAGGGACTAGTGGGCAGTACTTC. Translated: CASSSGGTSGQYF.